The source of this T cell receptor (beta chain) is a study of blood T cell repertoires in COVID-19. Per germline, CDR1 KGHSH and CDR2 LQKENI. Unmatched junction bases numbered 12, after V lost 0 bases and J lost 6 bases. This CDR3 is built from 17 residues. Sequencing was performed with immunoSEQ multiplex PCR; in TCRdb, only in-frame clones are kept and a portion is missing. The data show some 300,000 clones, with 85% to 90% seen just once and about 6% held by the top ten. Sequencing was done on a sample of peripheral blood. This chain links TRBV18 with TRBJ1-1; 8 nucleotides agree with TRBD1. The TCR comes from a woman between 45 and 60 years old with COVID-19, enrolled during active disease. The CDR3 reads CASSPPKNRGGGSEAFF. CDR3 nucleotides: TGTGCCAGCTCACCACCAAAAAACAGGGGGGGAGGCTCTGAAGCTTTCTTT.